Listed below are T cell receptor beta chains from one sample, sequenced in a study of T cell responses to AZD1222 COVID-19 vaccine. Sequenced by immunoSEQ multiplex PCR; TCRdb stores in-frame clones only, minus some. The sample shows approximately 160,000 clones, 85% to 95% of them seen only once. Sequenced here: peripheral blood, sampled on day 0 of AZD1222 vaccination. The source is an adult in good health. Both conserved end residues are part of each CDR3. The D gene is left open where the match is weak. The size field is filled for only some rows; it gives once, few, many or a size class.

d_call,v_call,clone_size,j_call,cdr3_aa,cdr3_nt
.,TRBV7-9,once,TRBJ1-5,CASSSWTDQPQHF,TGTGCCAGCAGCTCCTGGACAGATCAGCCCCAGCATTTT
TRBD1,TRBV7-9,.,TRBJ1-1,CASSGDRAYTEAFF,TGTGCCAGCAGTGGGGACAGGGCCTACACTGAAGCTTTCTTT
TRBD1,TRBV7-2,.,TRBJ1-1,CASSPRTGASFTEAFF,TGTGCCAGCAGCCCGCGGACAGGGGCCTCTTTCACTGAAGCTTTCTTT
.,TRBV6-5,.,TRBJ2-1,CASTPRYLGGNEQFF,TGTGCCAGCACCCCTAGGTACCTGGGGGGCAATGAGCAGTTCTTC
.,TRBV18,.,TRBJ1-6,CASSPPTGQNNSPLHF,TGTGCCAGCTCTCCCCCGACAGGTCAGAATAATTCACCCCTCCACTTT
.,TRBV10-1,.,TRBJ1-3,CASSEDGSSGNTIYF,TGCGCCAGCAGTGAGGACGGGAGCTCTGGAAACACCATATATTTT
.,TRBV5-1,.,TRBJ2-7,CASSSEVWSSYEQYF,TGCGCCAGCAGCTCAGAGGTATGGAGCTCCTACGAGCAGTACTTC
.,TRBV9,.,TRBJ1-6,CASSRDYNSPLHF,TGTGCCAGCAGCAGAGACTATAATTCACCCCTCCACTTT
TRBD2,TRBV6-1,.,TRBJ2-7,CASSGIAGLNLYEQYF,TGTGCCAGCAGTGGAATAGCGGGGCTTAATTTGTACGAGCAGTACTTC
.,TRBV7-8,.,TRBJ2-3,CASSLMGVPSTDTQYF,TGTGCCAGCAGCTTAATGGGGGTCCCTAGCACAGATACGCAGTATTTT
.,TRBV27,.,TRBJ2-7,CASSLSGLNEQYF,TGTGCCAGCAGTTTATCGGGCCTAAACGAGCAGTACTTC
TRBD1,TRBV5-1,.,TRBJ1-2,CASSLSVNRGQGYTF,TGCGCCAGCAGCCTATCCGTTAACAGGGGGCAAGGCTACACCTTC
.,TRBV25-1,.,TRBJ1-3,CASSESAGQNSGNTIYF,TGTGCCAGCAGTGAATCGGCAGGTCAAAACTCTGGAAACACCATATATTTT
TRBD2,TRBV15,.,TRBJ2-2,CATRTSGGLANTGELFF,TGTGCCACTAGGACTAGCGGGGGACTCGCGAACACCGGGGAGCTGTTTTTT
TRBD1,TRBV9,.,TRBJ1-6,CASSVGQGVGNSPLHF,TGTGCCAGCAGCGTAGGACAGGGAGTGGGTAATTCACCCCTCCACTTT
TRBD1,TRBV10-1,.,TRBJ2-2,CASSEYRGRAAGELFF,TGCGCCAGCAGTGAGTACAGGGGTCGCGCCGCCGGGGAGCTGTTTTTT